These T cell receptor beta chains were read from a single sample in a study of cytotoxic CD8 clonotypes in ibrutinib-treated CLL. Here immunoSEQ multiplex PCR was the method, and the copy in TCRdb shows in-frame clones only, minus some. In the table there are about 130,000 clones, 79% of which are singletons. The sequenced sample was PBMCs, obtained after 12 months of ibrutinib treatment. These receptors all stem from a human donor with chronic lymphocytic leukemia. The conserved cysteine and the conserved F or W are not part of the CDR3 here.

>10|TRBV7-8|TRBJ2-5
ASSFVRETQY
>13|TRBV6-5|TRBJ2-7
ASSYSRLRVGEQY
>13|TRBV7-2|TRBJ2-3
ASSFQTASTDTQY
>12|TRBV5-1|TRBJ2-3
ASSLAQGTDTQY
>11|TRBV28|TRBJ2-7
ASEPGQGYEQY
>14|TRBV2|TRBJ2-2
ASSVGLAGYTGELF
>13|TRBV5-1|TRBJ2-6
ASQTASSGANVLT
>15|TRBV4-3|TRBJ2-6
ASSQFAGGSGANVLT
>9|TRBV5-1|TRBJ2-5
ASSLQETQY
>13|TRBV7-2|TRBJ2-7
ASSSRDRGSWEQY
>11|TRBV27|TRBJ1-2
ASSRTYNYGYT
>12|TRBV7-2|TRBJ1-4
ASSSGQFNEKLF